These 16 T cell receptor beta chains were all obtained from the same sample, sequenced in a study of cytomegalovirus exposure and HLA in healthy donors (dated by TCRdb to the late 2010s). Library preparation was by the immunoSEQ multiplex PCR assay. The multiplex PCR relied on a mix of 60 forward primers for TCR Vbeta segments and 13 reverse primers for TCR Jbeta segments. TCRdb retrieved this table from immuneACCESS and kept in-frame rearrangements only. Not all clones are present; in checked studies, unresolved V genes account for under half, and no reason is known for the remainder. The sample table contains roughly 140,000 clones; only one count was recorded for 82% of them. Clones ranked in the top ten supply around 2.4% of the sample. Sample: PBMCs. All receptors come from a male donor in good health and CMV-seronegative.

The V call is TRBV9, the J call TRBJ1-4, with D possibly being TRBD1 (5 bases). Germline CDR1 SGDLS, CDR2 YYNGEE. The CDR3 loop spans 15 amino acids. V lost 4 bases to trimming and J lost 11 bases, with 21 bases between them. CDR3 in amino acids: CASSPLRQGGGKLFF. In DNA, the CDR3 is TGTGCCAGCAGCCCTCTGCGGCAGGGAGGCGGGAAACTGTTTTTT.

In its sample, this clone was seen a few times. The genes are TRBV21-1 and TRBJ2-7; TRBD2 is the table's D call, not checked against the DNA. TRBV21-1 is a recognized pseudogene. CDR3 length: 12 residues. The CDR3 bases are TGTGCCAGGTATTCGGGGGTCTACGAGCAGTACTTC. This translates into CARYSGVYEQYF.

This sequence joins TRBV2 and TRBJ2-7; TRBD2 matches at 8 bases. V shed 6 bases and J 0 bases; nucleotides not matched to a gene: 4. The CDR3 covers 14 residues. Germline V gene sequence: CDR1 SNHLY, CDR2 FYNNEI. For the CDR3, the DNA is TGTGCCAGCAGGCTAGCGGGTGGCTCCTACGAGCAGTACTTC. Its protein product is CASRLAGGSYEQYF.

The J gene is TRBJ1-3, the V gene TRBV28; TRBD1 agrees at 7 bases. Germline CDR1 MDHEN, CDR2 SYDVKM. V lost 5 bases to trimming and J lost 0 bases; unmatched junction nucleotides: 7. This CDR3 contains 16 residues. CDR3 DNA sequence: TGTGCCAGCAGTAAAGACAGGGAGAGCTCTGGAAACACCATATATTTT. Translating it yields CASSKDRESSGNTIYF.

This clone turned up a few times. The rearrangement uses TRBV4-2 and TRBJ1-3; the D gene is possibly TRBD1 (5 bases). The CDR3 runs 18 residues. Trimming took off 7 bases at V and 0 bases at J, with 22 bases between the two ends. Germline-derived CDR1 and CDR2 are LGHNA and YNFKEQ. In nucleotides, the CDR3 is TGTGCCAGCAACGACCGGGACTCACGGGGGGGCTCTGGAAACACCATATATTTT. Protein product: CASNDRDSRGGSGNTIYF.

This chain uses TRBV4-1 with TRBJ2-3; 10 nucleotides match TRBD2. J gave up 6 bases and V 1 base, and 4 bases lay outside the gene matches. Germline V gene lookup returns CDR1 MGHRA and CDR2 YSYEKL. The CDR3 runs 15 residues. The CDR3 nucleotides are TGCGCCAGCAGCCAAGCAGCGGGGGGGTATGATACGCAGTATTTT. Amino acid sequence: CASSQAAGGYDTQYF.

The chain joins TRBV5-1 to TRBJ2-2; D might be TRBD2 (6 bases). Germline CDR1 and CDR2: SGHRS and YFSETQ. V was shortened by 7 bases and J by 2 bases, with 18 bases between the two germline ends. The CDR3 sequence is 16 residues long. The DNA for the CDR3 is TGCGCCAGCGGGAAGGGACTTTTCCCAAACACCGGGGAGCTGTTTTTT. Its translation: CASGKGLFPNTGELFF.

The rearrangement joins TRBV28 to TRBJ2-7; D gene uncertain. This CDR3 comprises 13 residues. V was pared by 7 bases and J by 6 bases, with 16 bases between. Germline loops: CDR1 MDHEN, CDR2 SYDVKM. In DNA form, the CDR3 reads TGTGCCAGCAATTCCCTAATAACCGGCGAGCAGTACTTC. Its protein is CASNSLITGEQYF. Looking up the rest from reference TRBV28 and TRBJ2-7 gives the full variable domain: DVKVTQSSRYLVKRTGEKVFLECVQDMDHENMFWYRQDPGLGLRLIYFSYDVKMKEKGDIPEGYSVSREKKERFSLILESASTNQTSMYLCASNSLITGEQYFGPGTRLTVT.

This chain connects TRBV9 to TRBJ1-2; weak D call: TRBD1 (5 bases). Germline CDR1 is SGDLS and CDR2 is YYNGEE. The CDR3 consists of 15 residues. Trimming cost V 3 bases and J 2 bases, with 14 bases left between them. CDR3 loop: CASSEVTVPNYGYTF. Written as DNA, the CDR3 is TGTGCCAGCAGCGAAGTGACAGTTCCAAACTATGGCTACACCTTC.

The chain recombines TRBV4-1 with TRBJ2-1, with TRBD2 matching over 13 bases. The trim removed 5 bases at V and 8 bases at J, leaving 9 bases unmatched. Germline V gene data show CDR1 as MGHRA and CDR2 as YSYEKL. This CDR3 comprises 16 residues. The CDR3, as DNA: TGCGCCAGCAGCTTGGGACTAGCGGGAATTAACGATGAGCAGTTCTTC. It is translated as CASSLGLAGINDEQFF.

The V and J genes are TRBV30 and TRBJ2-7; 7 positions match TRBD1. Trimming took 2 bases from V and 5 from J; bases not matched to a gene: 12. This CDR3 comprises 15 residues. Germline lookup yields CDR1 GTSNPN and CDR2 SVGIG (reference sequence). CDR3 protein: CAWSPPERGRNEQYF. The CDR3 coding sequence is TGTGCCTGGAGTCCACCGGAAAGGGGGCGGAACGAGCAGTACTTC.

This clone has a handful of counts. This rearrangement joins TRBV7-2 to TRBJ1-1; no firm D call. V was cut by 2 bases and J by 3 bases, with 7 bases left in between. The length of the CDR3 is 13 residues. CDR1 is SGHTA and CDR2 is FQGNSA in the germline V gene. CDR3 DNA: TGTGCCAGCAGCTTAAGTGAGGACACTGAAGCTTTCTTT. Residues: CASSLSEDTEAFF.

The rearrangement joins TRBV1 to TRBJ2-2; the D call TRBD2 from the table was never checked on the DNA. TRBV1 has pseudogene status. The length of the CDR3 is 17 residues. The CDR3 here is CTSSQSFCGAMAGELFF. The CDR3 nucleotides are TGCACCAGCAGCCAATCCTTTTGTGGTGCGATGGCCGGGGAGCTGTTTTTT.

This clone showed up just a few times. This chain links TRBV6-6 with TRBJ2-2; 7 bases agree with TRBD1. Germline loops: CDR1 MNHNY, CDR2 SVGAGI (reference sequence). CDR3 length: 14 amino acids. V gave up 6 bases and J gave up 4 bases; unmatched junction bases: 5. The CDR3 DNA reads as TGTGCCAGCAGCCGGGACAGACCCACCGGGGAGCTGTTTTTT. Its translation is CASSRDRPTGELFF.

The chain couples TRBV9 to TRBJ1-3; D uncertain. The CDR3 is 17 amino acids. Germline values: CDR1 SGDLS, CDR2 YYNGEE. The germline V and J ends were trimmed by 0 bases and 0 bases, with 13 bases remaining between them. The CDR3: CASSVAIMGSSGNTIYF. DNA of the CDR3: TGTGCCAGCAGCGTAGCAATAATGGGGAGCTCTGGAAACACCATATATTTT. Full variable domain (rest looked up from reference TRBV9 and TRBJ1-3): DSGVTQTPKHLITATGQRVTLRCSPRSGDLSVYWYQQSLDQGLQFLIQYYNGEERAKGNILERFSAQQFPDLHSELNLSSLELGDSALYFCASSVAIMGSSGNTIYFGEGSWLTVV.

The chain recombines TRBV15 with TRBJ2-7, with 8 bases identical to TRBD2. Trimming removed 0 bases from V and 5 bases from J; junction bases left unmatched: 6. CDR3 length equals 15 residues. Germline V CDR1 and CDR2: LNHNV, YYDKDF (reference sequence). CDR3 loop: CATSREIGGEHEQYF. CDR3 bases: TGTGCCACCAGCAGAGAGATCGGGGGGGAGCACGAGCAGTACTTC.